The 23 T cell receptor beta chains listed next were all sequenced from one sample in a study of cytomegalovirus exposure and HLA in healthy donors. In the PCR, 60 Vbeta and 13 Jbeta primers were used. Profiling relied on immunoSEQ multiplex PCR, and the TCRdb table lists in-frame clones only, not all of them. The table lists some 150,000 clones, about 71% of them singletons, with approximately 2.5% in the top ten. The source material was PBMCs. The receptors originated from a woman aged 25 to 45 in good health and CMV-seronegative.

The chain carries TRBV7-9 and TRBJ2-3, with D possibly matching TRBD1 (6 bases). The CDR3 contains 15 residues. From germline, CDR1 is SEHNR and CDR2 FQNEAQ (reference sequence). V was trimmed by 5 bases and J by 0 bases, leaving 12 bases between them. This chain's CDR3 is CASSILTGSTDTQYF. CDR3 nucleotides: TGTGCCAGCAGCATCCTGACAGGCAGCACAGATACGCAGTATTTT.

The J gene is TRBJ2-5, the V gene TRBV29-1, with 9 bases that match TRBD1. The end of the DNA fits TRBJ2-7 better, so the J call may be wrong. The CDR3 extends over 14 amino acids. Germline V gene data show CDR1 as SQVTM and CDR2 as ANQGSEA. The CDR3 reads CSVLGQGHDYEQYF. The CDR3 DNA reads as TGCAGCGTGTTGGGACAGGGTCATGACTACGAGCAGTACTTC.

The chain uses TRBV15 and TRBJ2-3; D may be TRBD1 (6 bases). V was pared by 1 base and J by 1 base, with 12 bases between. Germline V gene sequence: CDR1 LNHNV, CDR2 YYDKDF (reference sequence). CDR3 length equals 16 residues. CDR3 in DNA: TGTGCCACCAGCAGAGTTATCCCAGGGGGCACAGATACGCAGTATTTT. Translated, it gives CATSRVIPGGTDTQYF.

The V gene is TRBV19, the J gene TRBJ2-7, with 8 nucleotides matching TRBD2. Germline V gene sequence: CDR1 LNHDA, CDR2 SQIVND (reference sequence). With 6 bases clipped from V and 3 bases from J, the junction kept 4 bases outside the gene matches. This CDR3 spans 13 amino acids. CDR3 DNA sequence: TGTGCCAGTAGATTGGCGGGAGGCTACGAGCAGTACTTC. Translation: CASRLAGGYEQYF.

The V and J genes are TRBV27 and TRBJ2-2; D perhaps matches TRBD1 (6 bases). This CDR3 is 15 amino acids long. Germline V gives CDR1 MNHEY, CDR2 SMNVEV (reference sequence). The V end lost 8 bases, the J end lost 5 bases, and 18 bases lay between the germline ends. This CDR3 reads CASGALNRATGELFF. DNA for the CDR3: TGTGCCAGCGGGGCCCTGAACAGGGCTACCGGGGAGCTGTTTTTT.

This rearrangement joins TRBV4-2 to TRBJ2-7; TRBD1 agrees at 7 bases. V dropped 0 bases and J dropped 4; count of bases not matched to a gene: 6. Germline V lookup: CDR1 LGHNA, CDR2 YNFKEQ. The CDR3 totals 15 residues. This CDR3 reads CASSQETQGVYEQYF. In DNA, the CDR3 is TGTGCCAGCAGCCAAGAAACCCAGGGGGTGTACGAGCAGTACTTC.

The chain carries TRBV25-1 and TRBJ2-2; D might be TRBD2 (6 bases). This CDR3 spans 15 amino acids. Trimming took 1 base from V and 4 from J, leaving 10 bases between them. Germline loops: CDR1 MGHDK, CDR2 SYGVNS. The CDR3 spells CASSEFRGITGELFF. The DNA for the CDR3 is TGTGCCAGCAGTGAATTTCGGGGGATCACCGGGGAGCTGTTTTTT.

About this clone: Distinct nucleotide sequences in the sample also encode this CDR3. In nucleotides, the CDR3 is TGTGCCAGCAGCTTAGCCGGTACTAGCGGGAGTTATGAGCAGTTCTTC. This codes for CASSLAGTSGSYEQFF. This sequence joins TRBV7-2 and TRBJ2-1, with 11 bases that match TRBD2. The V gene end was trimmed by 0 bases and the J gene end by 8 bases; junction bases not matched to a gene: 6. The length of the CDR3 is 16 residues. Germline CDR1 reads SGHTA; CDR2 reads FQGNSA.

The chain links TRBV5-1 to TRBJ1-2; no clear D. CDR1 and CDR2 (germline): SGHRS, YFSETQ. Between the trimmed V and J ends, which lost 0 bases and 6 bases, there was a span of 9 bases. The CDR3 has 13 residues. The CDR3 spells CASSLDGSHGYTF. The CDR3 coding sequence is TGCGCCAGCAGCTTGGACGGGTCTCATGGCTACACCTTC.

This clone has only a few counts. The CDR3 sequence: CASSPAAGGPNEQFF. The DNA of the CDR3 is TGTGCCAGCAGCCCTGCAGCGGGAGGGCCCAATGAGCAGTTCTTC. The chain links TRBV5-6 to TRBJ2-1; 10 positions match TRBD2. V gave up 4 bases and J gave up 6 bases; unmatched junction bases: 7. The CDR3 runs 15 residues. Germline V CDR1 and CDR2: SGHDT, YYEEEE.

This clone showed up just a few times. The sample carries other DNA sequences with the same CDR3. The chain couples TRBV30 to TRBJ2-7; weak D call: TRBD2 (6 bases). Germline values: CDR1 GTSNPN, CDR2 SVGIG (reference sequence). The V gene lost 4 bases and the J gene lost 7 bases, with 17 bases spanning the gap. This CDR3 comprises 13 residues. The CDR3 region has the DNA TGTGCCTGGAAGGGAGGACCCGCCATGGAGCAGTACTTC. The encoded protein is CAWKGGPAMEQYF.

This rearrangement joins TRBV7-3 to TRBJ2-5; 7 positions match TRBD2. V gave up 5 bases and J gave up 5 bases; unmatched junction bases: 11. Germline V gene lookup returns CDR1 SGHTA and CDR2 FQGTGA. The CDR3 is 15 amino acids. CDR3 nucleotide sequence: TGTGCCAGCAGCCACGGTGGGAGGGGAATGGAGACCCAGTACTTC. This gives the protein CASSHGGRGMETQYF.

J is TRBJ2-2 and V is TRBV28, with 7 bases identical to TRBD1. The V gene end was trimmed by 7 bases and the J gene end by 0 bases; junction bases not matched to a gene: 2. CDR1 and CDR2 (germline): MDHEN, SYDVKM. The CDR3 has 14 residues. The CDR3 loop is CASTDRTNTGELFF. In DNA form, the CDR3 reads TGTGCCAGCACGGACAGGACGAACACCGGGGAGCTGTTTTTT.

This chain links TRBV5-6 with TRBJ1-4; D is perhaps TRBD1 (6 bases). The CDR3 sequence is 14 residues long. The germline V gene has CDR1 SGHDT and CDR2 YYEEEE. Trimming removed 4 bases at V and 0 bases at J, with 7 bases between. The CDR3 here is CASSQGTTNEKLFF. For the CDR3, the DNA is TGTGCCAGCAGCCAGGGGACAACTAATGAAAAACTGTTTTTT.

The gene calls are TRBV18 and TRBJ2-1; D is perhaps TRBD2 (6 bases). V was trimmed by 3 bases and J by 8 bases, leaving 14 bases between them. Looked up from germline, CDR1 is KGHSH and CDR2 is LQKENI. The CDR3 covers 14 residues. The CDR3 here is CASSPLRGTDEQFF. Here the CDR3 DNA reads TGTGCCAGCTCACCTCTACGGGGGACTGATGAGCAGTTCTTC.

The V gene is TRBV4-1, the J gene TRBJ2-1; TRBD1 aligns across 9 bases. Germline V gives CDR1 MGHRA, CDR2 YSYEKL. The CDR3 contains 13 residues. V shed 4 bases, J shed 5 bases, and the junction held 0 bases outside the gene matches. The CDR3 DNA is TGCGCCAGCAGCCGGGACAGGGACAATGAGCAGTTCTTC. This gives the protein CASSRDRDNEQFF.

This clone came up a few times. The V gene is TRBV4-3, the J gene TRBJ1-1; D not certain. Trimming removed 5 bases from V and 1 base from J, with 8 bases in between. In germline, CDR1 is LGHNA, CDR2 YSLEER. CDR3 length equals 13 residues. CDR3 bases: TGCGCCAGCAGCGTCGAGGGGAACACTGAAGCTTTCTTT. Encoded protein: CASSVEGNTEAFF.

A single count supports this clone. The chain recombines TRBV30 with TRBJ2-7; tentatively, D is TRBD2 (5 bases). This CDR3 is built from 14 residues. V gave up 2 bases and J gave up 3 bases, with 14 bases separating them. Germline V gene data show CDR1 as GTSNPN and CDR2 as SVGIG (reference sequence). For the CDR3, the DNA is TGTGCCTGGAGTCCCACCGCGGCGGGCTACGAGCAGTACTTC. Translated, it gives CAWSPTAAGYEQYF.

The chain has TRBV10-3 and TRBJ1-2; D not certain. In germline, CDR1 is ENHRY, CDR2 SYGVKD. This CDR3 has 13 residues. V was pared by 8 bases and J by 2 bases, with 12 bases between. CDR3 sequence (DNA): TGTGCCATCGCCCCGGAGCAGAACTATGGCTACACCTTC. Translation: CAIAPEQNYGYTF.

In regard to this clone: Within the sample, other DNA sequences also encode this same CDR3. The chain combines TRBV19 with TRBJ2-1; D gene ambiguous. V shed 6 bases and J shed 3 bases, with 12 bases lying between them. Germline CDR1 and CDR2: LNHDA and SQIVND (reference sequence). The CDR3 covers 14 residues. In DNA form, the CDR3 reads TGTGCCAGTAGCCTAGGTGGAGACTACAATGAGCAGTTCTTC. It codes for CASSLGGDYNEQFF.

The chain recombines TRBV28 with TRBJ2-7; 15 bases are shared with TRBD2. Per germline, CDR1 MDHEN and CDR2 SYDVKM. The J segment lost 4 bases and the V segment lost 2 bases, leaving 3 bases of the junction unmatched. The CDR3 totals 16 residues. CDR3 DNA sequence: TGTGCCAGCAGTTTACGGACTAGCGGGAGGGGGTACGAGCAGTACTTC. It specifies CASSLRTSGRGYEQYF.

This clone was counted only a few times. The chain employs TRBV29-1 and TRBJ2-5; D perhaps matches TRBD1 (5 bases). V lost 4 bases, J lost 5 bases, and 11 bases lay in between. The CDR3 sequence is 12 residues long. Germline V gene data show CDR1 as SQVTM and CDR2 as ANQGSEA. The DNA of the CDR3 is TGCAGCGTTGTAAAGGGGTCGGAGACCCAGTACTTC. It codes for CSVVKGSETQYF. Filled out from reference TRBV29-1 and TRBJ2-5, the complete variable domain reads SAVISQKPSRDICQRGTSLTIQCQVDSQVTMMFWYRQQPGQSLTLIATANQGSEATYESGFVIDKFPISRPNLTFSTLTVSNMSPEDSSIYLCSVVKGSETQYFGPGTRLLVL.

As for this clone: Other nucleotide sequences from this sample produce the same CDR3. V gene TRBV11-3 combines with J gene TRBJ2-5; D is perhaps TRBD1 (6 bases). Germline V gene lookup returns CDR1 SGHNT and CDR2 YENEEA. Trimming pared 2 bases from V and 4 bases from J, leaving 8 bases between. This CDR3 has 13 residues. CDR3 residues: CASSLRGGETQYF. CDR3 DNA: TGTGCCAGCAGCTTAAGAGGGGGAGAGACCCAGTACTTC. The whole variable domain, filled in from reference TRBV11-3 and TRBJ2-5, reads EAGVVQSPRYKIIEKKQPVAFWCNPISGHNTLYWYLQNLGQGPELLIRYENEEAVDDSQLPKDRFSAERLKGVDSTLKIQPAELGDSAVYLCASSLRGGETQYFGPGTRLLVL.